The 19 T cell receptor beta chains below were found in one sample sequenced in a study of CD8+CD57+ T cells in acquired aplastic anemia. Genomic DNA, the template, was used for profiling of the TCR beta VDJ and CDR3. A single record per CDR3 protein comes from TCRdb applying MiXCR to the reads. Of approximately 270,000 distinct CDR3 sequences listed, approximately 57% are singletons. The specimen sequenced was sorted CD4+, CD8+, or CD8+CD57+ T cells (not recorded which) from PBMCs. The receptors were sampled from a human donor with severe aplastic anemia or a healthy control (not recorded which).

The chain links TRBV19 to TRBJ1-2; possible D gene TRBD1, 6 bases. From germline, CDR1 is LNHDA and CDR2 SQIVND (reference sequence). The CDR3 totals 14 residues. Between the trimmed V and J ends, which lost 2 bases and 8 bases, there was a span of 15 bases. This CDR3 reads CASSINPGARGYTF. For the CDR3, the DNA is TGTGCCAGTAGTATAAACCCAGGGGCGCGGGGCTACACCTTC.

Only one count was recorded for this clonotype. This chain connects TRBV7-3 to TRBJ2-2; possibly TRBD2 for D (6 bases). Germline V gene sequence: CDR1 SGHTA, CDR2 FQGTGA. Trimming stripped 1 base from V and 3 bases from J, with 15 bases between. CDR3 size: 17 residues. This CDR3 is CASSLMRRGAYTGELFF. DNA of the CDR3: TGTGCCAGCAGCTTAATGCGGAGGGGTGCATACACCGGGGAGCTGTTTTTT.

The chain carries TRBV12-3 or TRBV12-4 and TRBJ1-5; D is unclear. V was clipped by 8 bases and J by 5 bases, with 4 bases between them. CDR3 size: 10 residues. The CDR3 sequence is CASGYQPQHF. CDR3 DNA sequence: TGTGCCAGCGGGTATCAGCCCCAGCATTTT.

This clonotype was seen at least ten times. The CDR3 reads CASSSSRGRKRGYTF. In DNA, the CDR3 is TGTGCCAGCAGCTCCTCCCGGGGACGGAAGAGGGGCTACACCTTC. The rearrangement links TRBV5-6 to TRBJ1-2, with D maybe TRBD1 (5 bases). V shed 3 bases and J shed 8 bases, with 20 bases lying between them. Germline assignment: CDR1 SGHDT and CDR2 YYEEEE. The CDR3 is 15 residues long. Full variable domain (rest looked up from reference TRBV5-6 and TRBJ1-2): DAGVTQSPTHLIKTRGQQVTLRCSPKSGHDTVSWYQQALGQGPQFIFQYYEEEERQRGNFPDRFSGHQFPNYSSELNVNALLLGDSALYLCASSSSRGRKRGYTFGSGTRLTVV.

This chain uses TRBV7-6 with TRBJ2-5; the D gene is possibly TRBD1 (6 bases). Between the trimmed V and J ends, which lost 4 bases and 2 bases, there was a span of 8 bases. The CDR3 has 13 residues. CDR1 and CDR2 from the germline V gene are SGHVS and FNYEAQ. CDR3 in amino acids: CASSSDSQETQYF. CDR3 nucleotides: TGTGCCAGCAGCTCGGACAGTCAAGAGACCCAGTACTTC.

In its sample, this clonotype was seen many times. The chain employs TRBV11-3 and TRBJ2-3; 8 positions agree with TRBD1. The J segment lost 3 bases and the V segment lost 4 bases, leaving 6 bases of the junction unmatched. The CDR3 contains 15 residues. The V gene's germline CDR1 is SGHNT and CDR2 YENEEA. The CDR3 DNA reads TGTGCCAGCAGCTCGGGACAGGAGTTTACAGATACGCAGTATTTT. It codes for CASSSGQEFTDTQYF.

V usage is TRBV2 and J usage is TRBJ1-1, with a tentative D call TRBD1 (5 bases). Germline V lookup: CDR1 SNHLY, CDR2 FYNNEI. The germline V and J ends were trimmed by 8 bases and 3 bases, with 10 bases remaining between them. The CDR3 covers 12 residues. CDR3 sequence (DNA): TGTGCCAGCGGACGAGGGGACACTGAAGCTTTCTTT. Its translation: CASGRGDTEAFF.

At least ten counts were recorded for this clonotype. The chain couples TRBV7-8 to TRBJ1-2; D is undetermined. V dropped 5 bases and J dropped 4 bases, with 11 bases sitting between them. The germline gives CDR1 SGHVS, CDR2 FQNEAQ. The CDR3 is 13 amino acids. In nucleotides, the CDR3 is TGTGCCAGCAGCCCCAGGACTGGCTATGGCTACACCTTC. It is translated as CASSPRTGYGYTF. The whole variable domain, remainder taken from reference TRBV7-8 and TRBJ1-2, is GAGVSQSPRYKVAKRGQDVALRCDPISGHVSLFWYQQALGQGPEFLTYFQNEAQLDKSGLPSDRFFAERPEGSVSTLKIQRTQQEDSAVYLCASSPRTGYGYTFGSGTRLTVV.

This sequence joins TRBV28 and TRBJ1-2; possibly TRBD1 for D (5 bases). This CDR3 is 15 amino acids long. Germline V lookup: CDR1 MDHEN, CDR2 SYDVKM. The V gene lost 3 bases and the J gene lost 5 bases, with 16 bases spanning the gap. The CDR3 loop is CASSLPGTYEYGYTF. The DNA of the CDR3 is TGTGCCAGCAGTTTGCCTGGGACGTACGAATATGGCTACACCTTC.

This clonotype has just a few counts. V gene TRBV10-3 combines with J gene TRBJ2-7; D may be TRBD1 or TRBD2 (5 bases each). Trimming removed 8 bases at V and 3 bases at J, with 14 bases between. The CDR3 runs to 13 residues. In germline, CDR1 is ENHRY, CDR2 SYGVKD. The CDR3 sequence is CAILGTELYEQYF. The DNA of the CDR3 is TGTGCCATCCTGGGGACGGAACTCTACGAGCAGTACTTC.

V gene TRBV12-3 or TRBV12-4 combines with J gene TRBJ2-1; D could derive from TRBD1 or TRBD2 (5 bases each). This CDR3 has 12 residues. Deletions cut 4 bases from V and 7 bases from J, with 8 bases between. The CDR3 bases are TGTGCCAGCAGTTCGGGGCTGAATGAGCAGTTCTTC. Its protein product is CASSSGLNEQFF.

This clonotype was seen at least ten times. This sequence joins TRBV4-2 and TRBJ2-7; D is unclear. The V gene's germline CDR1 is LGHNA and CDR2 YNFKEQ. Trimming removed 0 bases from V and 6 bases from J, with 12 bases in between. The CDR3 runs 14 residues. The CDR3 DNA reads as TGTGCCAGCAGCCAAGATATTTTAGGTTTCGAGCAGTACTTC. It yields the protein CASSQDILGFEQYF.

This clonotype was recorded at least ten times. V and J are TRBV6-2 or TRBV6-3 and TRBJ1-2; D gene uncertain. In germline, CDR1 is MNHEY, CDR2 SVGEGT. Between the trimmed V and J ends, which lost 2 bases and 6 bases, there was a span of 16 bases. The CDR3 totals 15 residues. The CDR3 nucleotides are TGTGCCAGCAGTTACACGACCCTAAGACCGGATGGCTACACCTTC. It encodes CASSYTTLRPDGYTF.

The rearrangement uses TRBV2 and TRBJ2-1, with unresolved D. Germline CDR1 reads SNHLY; CDR2 reads FYNNEI. The CDR3 sequence is 14 residues long. V shed 4 bases and J shed 5 bases, with 12 bases lying between them. The CDR3 sequence is CASSGPSRDNEQFF. The CDR3 coding sequence is TGTGCCAGCAGTGGGCCTAGTAGAGACAATGAGCAGTTCTTC. The variable domain in full, with the rest retrieved from reference TRBV2 and TRBJ2-1, is EPEVTQTPSHQVTQMGQEVILRCVPISNHLYFYWYRQILGQKVEFLVSFYNNEISEKSEIFDDQFSVERPDGSNFTLKIRSTKLEDSAMYFCASSGPSRDNEQFFGPGTRLTVL.

This clonotype was detected many times. This sequence joins TRBV6-5 and TRBJ2-3, with D possibly called TRBD1 or TRBD2 (6 bases each). Looked up from germline, CDR1 is MNHEY and CDR2 is SVGAGI. V lost 8 bases, J lost 4 bases, and 19 bases lay in between. The CDR3 is 15 amino acids. In nucleotides, the CDR3 is TGTGCCAGCCAGGGGAGGTTTGTTGGCGCAGATACGCAGTATTTT. Amino acid sequence: CASQGRFVGADTQYF.

A few counts support this clonotype. The chain has TRBV7-8 and TRBJ2-7; 8 bases fit TRBD2. This CDR3 has 16 amino acids. Germline V lookup: CDR1 SGHVS, CDR2 FQNEAQ. The V segment lost 2 bases and the J segment 3 bases; nucleotides outside the gene matches: 9. In DNA form, the CDR3 reads TGTGCCAGCAGCTTATCGATCACAGCGGGAGACTACGAGCAGTACTTC. Protein sequence: CASSLSITAGDYEQYF.

The CDR3 coding sequence is TGCAGCGTTGAACCCGACAGGGGGCCCTACGAGCAGTACTTC. Encoded protein: CSVEPDRGPYEQYF. The chain combines TRBV29-1 with TRBJ2-7; 10 nucleotides agree with TRBD1. Germline trimming cut 2 bases from V and 2 bases from J; bases unmatched to any gene: 3. The germline gives CDR1 SQVTM, CDR2 ANQGSEA. This CDR3 has 14 amino acids.

This clonotype was seen many times. The rearrangement links TRBV12-3 or TRBV12-4 to TRBJ2-2; perhaps TRBD1 as D (6 bases). V was cut by 6 bases and J by 4 bases, with 12 bases left in between. CDR3 length: 14 residues. The CDR3 coding sequence is TGTGCCAGCAGCTCCGACAGGACCACCGGGGAGCTGTTTTTT. Protein product: CASSSDRTTGELFF.

In its sample, this clonotype was seen many times. The J gene is TRBJ1-1, the V gene TRBV6-5, with TRBD1 identical over 8 bases. This CDR3 spans 15 amino acids. Germline V gene data show CDR1 as MNHEY and CDR2 as SVGAGI. After removal of 6 bases from V and 3 bases from J, the junction contained 9 bases not matched to a gene. The CDR3, as DNA: TGTGCCAGCAGGACTACAGGGGGACGCCACACTGAAGCTTTCTTT. Its protein is CASRTTGGRHTEAFF.